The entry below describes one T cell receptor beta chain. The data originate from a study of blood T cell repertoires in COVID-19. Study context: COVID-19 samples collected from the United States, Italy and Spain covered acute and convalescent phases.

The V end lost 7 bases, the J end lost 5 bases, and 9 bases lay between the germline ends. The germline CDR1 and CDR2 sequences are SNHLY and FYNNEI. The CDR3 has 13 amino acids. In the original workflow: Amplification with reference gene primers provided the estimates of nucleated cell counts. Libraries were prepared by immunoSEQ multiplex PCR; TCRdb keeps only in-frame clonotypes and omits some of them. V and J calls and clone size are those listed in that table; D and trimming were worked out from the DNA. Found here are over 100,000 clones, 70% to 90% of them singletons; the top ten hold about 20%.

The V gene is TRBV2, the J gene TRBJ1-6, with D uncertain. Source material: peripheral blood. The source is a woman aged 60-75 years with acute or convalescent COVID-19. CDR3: CASMAVDNSPLHF. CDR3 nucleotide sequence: TGTGCCAGCATGGCGGTGGATAATTCACCCCTCCACTTT.